This TCR beta chain was recorded in a study of T-cell memory formation after mild COVID-19. Study in general: Largely, TCR clusters stayed within a single donor. Notes on the study in general: Nothing showed for sure that second-wave clones peaking on day 37 were SARS-CoV-2 specific.

This clonotype has a handful of counts. Its antigen is not known. A single record per CDR3 protein comes from TCRdb applying MiXCR to the 5' RACE reads. The sample lists 140,000 to 150,000 distinct CDR3 sequences, around 21% occurring once. There are 16 residues in the CDR3. The germline V gene encodes CDR1 LGHNA and CDR2 YSLEER. Trimming shortened V by 2 bases and J by 4 bases, and 15 bases separated the two germline ends. The sequence was obtained from an adult woman who had mild COVID-19 (a few samples of this study predate the infection). Cell type and time point are not known. The material sequenced was PBMCs or a T cell subset sorted from them (not recorded which). The chain couples TRBV4-3 to TRBJ2-1; D perhaps matches TRBD2 (6 bases). Written as DNA, the CDR3 is TGCGCCAGCAGCCAATCCGACGGGGACTCATACAATGAGCAGTTCTTC. This sequence encodes CASSQSDGDSYNEQFF.